Shown below are 3 T cell receptor beta chains from a single sample sequenced in a study of T cell changes during pregnancy in multiple sclerosis. Some clones are missing from TCRdb's copy, which holds only in-frame ones; the method was immunoSEQ multiplex PCR. The table lists 83,000 or so clones, approximately 95% of them singletons. The sample here was peripheral blood, taken after pregnancy. These receptors all stem from a female donor in good health, enrolled as a control in a pregnancy study.

This clone was found once. The chain employs TRBV10-3 and TRBJ2-3; D possibly corresponds to TRBD2 (7 bases). The CDR3 is 15 residues long. The germline V gene has CDR1 ENHRY and CDR2 SYGVKD. The V gene lost 6 bases and the J gene lost 4 bases, with 17 bases spanning the gap. In nucleotides, the CDR3 is TGTGCCATCAGGGGGGGGCGGGAGAGTTCAGATACGCAGTATTTT. It encodes CAIRGGRESSDTQYF.

The chain combines TRBV6-6 with TRBJ2-3, with D maybe TRBD2 (6 bases). CDR1 MNHNY and CDR2 SVGAGI come from the germline V gene (reference sequence). V lost 0 bases and J 4 bases, leaving 14 bases between the germline ends. The CDR3 spans 16 residues. The DNA of the CDR3 is TGTGCCAGCAGTTACTCGAGAGGGACTCGTGCAGATACGCAGTATTTT. This gives the protein CASSYSRGTRADTQYF.

The rearrangement uses TRBV29-1 and TRBJ2-1, with TRBD2 identical over 11 bases. Germline V lookup: CDR1 SQVTM, CDR2 ANQGSEA. The CDR3 loop spans 13 amino acids. With 7 bases clipped from V and 7 bases from J, the junction kept 6 bases outside the gene matches. Here the CDR3 DNA reads TGCAGCGCCCTCCTAGCGGGAGGTAATGAGCAGTTCTTC. Its protein product is CSALLAGGNEQFF.